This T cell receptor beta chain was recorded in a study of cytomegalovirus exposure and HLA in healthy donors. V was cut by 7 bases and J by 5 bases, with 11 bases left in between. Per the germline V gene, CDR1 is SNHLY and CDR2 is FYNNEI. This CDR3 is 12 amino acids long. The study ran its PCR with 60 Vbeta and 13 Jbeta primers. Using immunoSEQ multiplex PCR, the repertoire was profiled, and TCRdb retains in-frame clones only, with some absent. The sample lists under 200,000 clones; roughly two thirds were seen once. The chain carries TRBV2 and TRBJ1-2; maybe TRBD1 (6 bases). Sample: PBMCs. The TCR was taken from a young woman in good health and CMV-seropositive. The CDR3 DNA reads TGTGCCAGCACCCGGACAGTTTATGGCTACACCTTC. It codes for CASTRTVYGYTF. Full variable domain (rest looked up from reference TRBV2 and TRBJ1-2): EPEVTQTPSHQVTQMGQEVILRCVPISNHLYFYWYRQILGQKVEFLVSFYNNEISEKSEIFDDQFSVERPDGSNFTLKIRSTKLEDSAMYFCASTRTVYGYTFGSGTRLTVV.